The 22 T cell receptor beta chains presented below share a single source sample, sequenced in a study of tumor-infiltrating lymphocytes in primary liver carcinoma listed by TCRdb under 2017. These reads were obtained on an Illumina HiSeq 2500. TCRbeta-specific cDNA was reverse-transcribed from 500 to 550 ng total RNA using a constant-region primer and ProtoScript II reverse transcriptase. TCRbeta libraries were built with three nested multiplex PCR rounds, a slightly modified ARM-PCR procedure. Multiplex TRBV1-TRBV30 forward primers and a Cbeta reverse primer were used in the first two PCR rounds, each of which was run for around 10 cycles. TCRdb reran the public reads through fastp at Q25 and MiXCR, keeping productive beta chains. Rows with one shared CDR3 protein collapse into an entry with the most common genes and DNA. The sample table lists 150,000 to 200,000 distinct CDR3 sequences, roughly 80% of them with a count of one. Together, the top ten hold over 15% of the sample.

Total RNA and DNA were co-extracted from around 18-30 mg of bulk tissue with the AllPrep DNA/RNA mini kit, without cell sorting. The sample consisted of tumor tissue from primary liver carcinoma. The origin of the receptors is a man aged 40-49 years with primary liver carcinoma and hepatitis B virus infection.

In regard to this clonotype: Possible read error: a much larger clone is one base away. This rearrangement joins TRBV28 to TRBJ2-5; TRBD2 matches at 10 bases. J gave up 7 bases and V 6 bases, and 8 bases lay outside the gene matches. The V gene's germline CDR1 is MDHEN and CDR2 SYDVKM. This CDR3 region has 14 residues. CDR3 DNA: TGTGCCAGCAGATTAGCGGGGGGCCAGATGACCCAGTACTTC. This translates into CASRLAGGQMTQYF.

A note on this clonotype: Since no conserved phenylalanine or tryptophan closes the CDR3, a read error is the likely cause. This chain links TRBV29-1 with TRBJ1-5; the D gene is possibly TRBD1 (6 bases). CDR3 length: 13 amino acids. The V gene's germline CDR1 is SQVTM and CDR2 ANQGSEA. The CDR3, as DNA: TGTAGCGTTGTCGGACAGATCAATCAGCCCCAGCATTCG. Its protein product is CSVVGQINQPQHS.

The genes are TRBV29-1 and TRBJ2-5; 10 bases fit TRBD1. This CDR3 comprises 15 residues. V trimming: 1 base; J trimming: 7 bases; junction bases outside the gene matches: 9. From germline, CDR1 is SQVTM and CDR2 ANQGSEA. The CDR3 protein is CSVEADRGRVVTQYF. CDR3 nucleotides: TGCAGCGTTGAAGCTGACAGGGGGCGAGTAGTGACCCAGTACTTC.

The chain uses TRBV11-1 and TRBJ2-1; D call uncertain. The ends were cut back, 5 bases at V and 14 bases at J, with 28 bases in the middle. In germline, CDR1 is SGHAT, CDR2 FQDESV (reference sequence). The CDR3 contains 16 residues. CDR3 in DNA: TGTGCCAGCAGCCCAGGCAGTAGTGAGATCTACAATAAGGAGTTCTTC. As protein: CASSPGSSEIYNKEFF.

Only one count was recorded for this clonotype. One end of the junction is discordant with germline, which a read error may explain. The rearrangement uses TRBV29-1 and TRBJ2-3; 8 bases are shared with TRBD1. Germline CDR1 reads SQVTM; CDR2 reads ANQGSEA. The CDR3 contains 20 residues. The chain's CDR3 is CCVNEATGQGKSPFTDTQYF. CDR3 DNA: TGCTGCGTTAATGAAGCCACTGGACAGGGCAAATCCCCTTTCACAGATACGCAGTATTTT.

This chain connects TRBV11-3 to TRBJ2-7; 8 bases line up with TRBD1. The germline V gene has CDR1 SGHNT and CDR2 YENEEA. This CDR3 has 14 residues. The CDR3 loop is CVTRQGMNSYEQYF. For the CDR3, the DNA is TGTGTCACTCGACAGGGGATGAATTCCTACGAGCAGTACTTC.

This clonotype came up once. One end of the junction fails to match germline, which may point to a read error. This chain joins TRBV6-6 and TRBJ1-1; 8 nucleotides agree with TRBD1. The CDR3 extends over 13 amino acids. Germline CDR1 is MNHNY and CDR2 is SVGAGI (reference sequence). The CDR3 loop reads CTSSTGGTIKAFF. The CDR3 bases are TGTACCAGCAGCACAGGGGGGACTATTAAAGCTTTCTTT.

As to this clonotype: An end of the junction differs from the germline gene, which may be a read error. This chain joins TRBV4-1 and TRBJ2-2; possibly TRBD1 or TRBD2 for D (7 bases each). Germline V gives CDR1 MGHRA, CDR2 YSYEKL. The CDR3 contains 15 residues. The CDR3 spells CVSSLQGEGSGERFF. The CDR3 coding sequence is TGCGTCAGCAGCCTCCAGGGGGAGGGCTCCGGGGAGCGGTTTTTT.

In regard to this clonotype: Given a much more abundant clone one base away, this may be a read error. The chain carries TRBV5-1 and TRBJ2-1; 9 bases are shared with TRBD2. This CDR3 is 15 amino acids long. Germline-derived CDR1 and CDR2 are SGHRS and YFSETQ. CDR3 loop: CVSSLEGSGSHEQFF. DNA for the CDR3: TGCGTCAGCAGCTTGGAGGGTAGCGGGAGTCATGAGCAGTTCTTC.

As concerns this clonotype: One junction end disagrees with the germline gene, perhaps due to a read error. This rearrangement joins TRBV30 to TRBJ1-2; D ambiguous. This CDR3 region has 11 residues. Germline values: CDR1 GTSNPN, CDR2 SVGIG (reference sequence). The CDR3 nucleotides read TGTGCCTGGAATGTATTTAGTGGCTACACTTTC. Its translation: CAWNVFSGYTF.

Remarks on this clonotype: The junction departs from the called germline gene at one end, perhaps through a read error. The chain has TRBV6-6 and TRBJ1-1; the D gene is possibly TRBD1 (5 bases). This CDR3 spans 14 amino acids. Germline-derived CDR1 and CDR2 are MNHNY and SVGAGI (reference sequence). CDR3 region: CASCYQGGNTETFF. CDR3 nucleotide sequence: TGTGCCAGCTGTTACCAGGGAGGGAACACTGAAACTTTCTTT.

Many counts were recorded for this clonotype. V gene TRBV28 combines with J gene TRBJ2-1; D assignment may be TRBD1 or TRBD2 (7 bases each). This CDR3 contains 14 residues. V lost 7 bases and J lost 5, with 15 bases in between. Germline CDR1 MDHEN, CDR2 SYDVKM. The CDR3 DNA is TGTGCCAGCAAGGGGGCGGGAGCGCACAATGAGCAGTTCTTC. It codes for CASKGAGAHNEQFF.

The rearrangement joins TRBV28 to TRBJ2-6; D unresolved. Trimming removed 8 bases at V and 2 bases at J, with 7 bases between. CDR3 length: 13 amino acids. Germline values: CDR1 MDHEN, CDR2 SYDVKM. CDR3 loop: CASGITGANVLTF. The CDR3 DNA is TGTGCCAGCGGTATCACTGGGGCCAACGTCCTGACTTTC.

This clonotype was seen only a few times. The V and J genes are TRBV19 and TRBJ2-1; D unresolved. Germline V gene sequence: CDR1 LNHDA, CDR2 SQIVND (reference sequence). Between the trimmed V and J ends, which lost 6 bases and 3 bases, there was a span of 3 bases. The CDR3 is 11 residues long. The CDR3 DNA sequence: TGTGCCAGTAGGGTCTACAATGAGCAGTTCTTC. This gives the protein CASRVYNEQFF.

This clonotype was counted only a few times. Mismatch with germline at one junction end may stem from a read error. The gene calls are TRBV4-2 and TRBJ2-7; 10 bases are a match to TRBD1. Germline V gene data show CDR1 as LGHNA and CDR2 as YNFKEQ. The CDR3 spans 15 residues. The CDR3 here is CVSSPWDRGGHEQYF. The CDR3 DNA sequence: TGTGTCAGCAGCCCCTGGGACAGGGGAGGCCACGAGCAGTATTTC.

As regards this clonotype: Relative to the germline gene, one junction end is altered; a read error may explain this. The chain is built from TRBV4-2 and TRBJ2-7; no clear D. This CDR3 region has 15 residues. Germline V CDR1 and CDR2: LGHNA, YNFKEQ. Written as DNA, the CDR3 is TGTGCCAGCAGCCAAGGCACTGGGTCTCAGTACGAGCGGTACTTC. It specifies CASSQGTGSQYERYF.

The genes are TRBV29-1 and TRBJ2-3; D possibly corresponds to TRBD2 (5 bases). This CDR3 region has 14 residues. Trimming stripped 7 bases from V and 12 bases from J, with 26 bases between. CDR1 is SQVTM, CDR2 ANQGSEA, per germline. Here the CDR3 reads CSGIQIAGTDIQYF. The CDR3 DNA reads TGCAGCGGGATTCAAATTGCGGGCACAGATATACAGTATTTT.

This clonotype was observed a single time. At one end the junction does not follow the germline gene, possibly because of a read error. The rearrangement uses TRBV11-2 and TRBJ2-3; tentative D call: TRBD1 (6 bases). This CDR3 spans 16 amino acids. Per germline, CDR1 SGHAT and CDR2 FQNNGV. CDR3 sequence reads: CASGIRSTGNTDTQYF. Written as DNA, the CDR3 is TGTGCCAGCGGCATAAGAAGTACAGGGAACACAGATACGCAGTATTTC.

This clonotype showed up just once. The CDR3 does not close with the conserved phenylalanine or tryptophan, likely indicating a read error. The chain is built from TRBV11-2 and TRBJ2-5; the D is unclear. Per the germline V gene, CDR1 is SGHAT and CDR2 is FQNNGV. CDR3 length: 15 amino acids. The CDR3 protein is CASSPVGLVPESQYS. DNA of the CDR3: TGTGCCAGCAGCCCCGTCGGGCTAGTTCCAGAGAGCCAGTACTCC.

Of note for this clonotype: Without the conserved terminal phenylalanine or tryptophan, this CDR3 likely stems from a read error. This chain connects TRBV6-1 to TRBJ2-7; maybe TRBD1 (6 bases). Between the trimmed V and J ends, which lost 7 bases and 1 base, there was a span of 11 bases. Germline CDR1 and CDR2: MNHNS and SASEGT. The length of the CDR3 is 13 residues. CDR3 coding DNA: TGTGCCAGCACCCCGACAGGTTCCTACGAGCAGTACTTA. It codes for CASTPTGSYEQYL.

Turning to this clonotype: Mismatch with germline at one junction end may stem from a read error. J is TRBJ2-7 and V is TRBV4-2, with D perhaps being TRBD1 or TRBD2 (6 bases each). The germline V gene has CDR1 LGHNA and CDR2 YNFKEQ. The CDR3 is 12 amino acids. The CDR3 sequence is CTSSQGGGEQYF. The CDR3 DNA reads as TGTACCAGCAGCCAAGGAGGGGGAGAGCAGTACTTC.

As concerns this clonotype: At one end, the junction sequence differs from germline, possibly due to a read error. The chain carries TRBV12-3 or TRBV12-4 and TRBJ1-4; D gene unclear. The CDR3 has 14 amino acids. CDR3 region: CVSRLSGVGKKLFF. The CDR3 coding sequence is TGTGTCAGCAGATTAAGTGGGGTTGGTAAAAAACTGTTTTTT.